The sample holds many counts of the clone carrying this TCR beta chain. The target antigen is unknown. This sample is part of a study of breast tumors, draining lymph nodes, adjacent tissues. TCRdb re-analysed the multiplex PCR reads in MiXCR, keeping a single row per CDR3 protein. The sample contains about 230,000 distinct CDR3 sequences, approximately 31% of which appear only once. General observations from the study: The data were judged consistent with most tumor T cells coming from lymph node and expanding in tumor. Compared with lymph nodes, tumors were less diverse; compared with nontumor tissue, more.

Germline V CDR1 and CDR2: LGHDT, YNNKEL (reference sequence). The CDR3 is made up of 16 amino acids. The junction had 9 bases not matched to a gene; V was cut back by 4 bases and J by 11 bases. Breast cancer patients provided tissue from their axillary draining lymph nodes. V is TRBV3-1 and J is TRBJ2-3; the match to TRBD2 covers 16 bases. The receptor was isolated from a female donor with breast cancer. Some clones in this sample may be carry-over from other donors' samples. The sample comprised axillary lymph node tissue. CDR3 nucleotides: TGTGCCAGCAGCCCCCGAGGGACTAGCGGGAGGGTGAAGCAGTATTTT. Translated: CASSPRGTSGRVKQYF.